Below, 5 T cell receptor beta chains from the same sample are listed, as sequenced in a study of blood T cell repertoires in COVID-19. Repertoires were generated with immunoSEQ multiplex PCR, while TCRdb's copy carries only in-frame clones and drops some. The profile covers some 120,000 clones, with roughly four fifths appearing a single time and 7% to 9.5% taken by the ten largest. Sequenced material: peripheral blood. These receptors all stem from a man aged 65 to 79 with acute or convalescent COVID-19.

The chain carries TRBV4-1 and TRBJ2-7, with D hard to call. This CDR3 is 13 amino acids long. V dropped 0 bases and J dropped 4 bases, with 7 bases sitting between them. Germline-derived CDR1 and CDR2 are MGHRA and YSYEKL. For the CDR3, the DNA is TGCGCCAGCAGCCAAGAACTGAGATACGAGCAGTACTTC. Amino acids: CASSQELRYEQYF.

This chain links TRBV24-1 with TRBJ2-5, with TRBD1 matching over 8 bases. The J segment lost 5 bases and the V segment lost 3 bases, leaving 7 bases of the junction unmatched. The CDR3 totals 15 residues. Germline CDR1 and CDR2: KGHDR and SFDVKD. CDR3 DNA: TGTGCCACCAGTGATCCTGGACAGGGTAGGGAGACCCAGTACTTC. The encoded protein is CATSDPGQGRETQYF.

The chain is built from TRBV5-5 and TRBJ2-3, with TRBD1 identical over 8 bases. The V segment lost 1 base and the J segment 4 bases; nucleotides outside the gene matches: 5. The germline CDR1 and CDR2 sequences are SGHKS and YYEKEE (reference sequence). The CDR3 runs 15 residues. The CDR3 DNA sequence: TGTGCCAGCAGCTTGAGTTACAGGGGGGCAGATACGCAGTATTTT. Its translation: CASSLSYRGADTQYF.

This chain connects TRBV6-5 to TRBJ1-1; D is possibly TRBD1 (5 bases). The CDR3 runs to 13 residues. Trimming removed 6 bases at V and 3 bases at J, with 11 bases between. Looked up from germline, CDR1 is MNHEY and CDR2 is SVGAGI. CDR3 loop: CASSRKGDTEAFF. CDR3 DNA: TGTGCCAGCAGCCGCAAAGGGGACACTGAAGCTTTCTTT.

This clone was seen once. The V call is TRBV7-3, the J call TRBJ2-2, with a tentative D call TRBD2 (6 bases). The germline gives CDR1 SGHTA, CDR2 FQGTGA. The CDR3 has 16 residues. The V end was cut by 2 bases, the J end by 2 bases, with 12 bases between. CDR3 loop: CASSLSGSGNTGELFF. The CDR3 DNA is TGTGCCAGCAGCTTATCGGGTAGCGGAAACACCGGGGAGCTGTTTTTT.